What follows are 23 T cell receptor beta chains derived from one specimen sequenced in a study of T cell responses to AZD1222 COVID-19 vaccine. Libraries were prepared by immunoSEQ multiplex PCR; TCRdb keeps only in-frame clonotypes and omits some of them. The repertoire has about 100,000 clones, roughly 86% of them found once; the top ten carry 4.2%. The sample was peripheral blood, taken on day 0 of MenACWY control vaccination. The receptor source for this set is an adult in good health.

V is TRBV11-2 and J is TRBJ2-7; 7 bases fit TRBD2. Germline CDR1 SGHAT, CDR2 FQNNGV. J lost 0 bases, V lost 0 bases, and 2 bases had no gene match. The CDR3 extends over 15 amino acids. As DNA, the CDR3 is TGTGCCAGCAGCTTAGAAACTAGCGACTCCTACGAGCAGTACTTC. Protein sequence: CASSLETSDSYEQYF.

V is TRBV6-1 and J is TRBJ1-2; 8 nucleotides agree with TRBD1. The CDR3 totals 15 residues. Trimming at V came to 0 bases and at J to 9 bases, leaving 9 bases not matched to a gene. CDR1 is MNHNS, CDR2 SASEGT, per germline. The CDR3 nucleotides are TGTGCCAGCAGTGAAGCGCGAACAGGGGGAGGTCGCTACACCTTC. Its protein is CASSEARTGGGRYTF.

This sequence joins TRBV18 and TRBJ1-1; D is unclear. Trimming removed 4 bases from V and 3 bases from J, with 12 bases in between. The germline V gene has CDR1 KGHSH and CDR2 LQKENI. The CDR3 totals 14 residues. This CDR3 reads CASSLNGRDTEAFF. CDR3 DNA sequence: TGTGCCAGCTCACTGAACGGGAGGGACACTGAAGCTTTCTTT.

The chain employs TRBV15 and TRBJ1-5; D uncertain. The CDR3 covers 14 residues. Trimming cost V 3 bases and J 2 bases, with 8 bases left between them. Germline lookup yields CDR1 LNHNV and CDR2 YYDKDF (reference sequence). The CDR3 spells CATSRGVGNQPQHF. CDR3 DNA sequence: TGTGCCACCAGCAGGGGAGTCGGCAATCAGCCCCAGCATTTT.

The V gene is TRBV30, the J gene TRBJ2-1, with D possibly being TRBD2 (6 bases). The germline V gene encodes CDR1 GTSNPN and CDR2 SVGIG (reference sequence). The length of the CDR3 is 16 residues. Trimming removed 1 base at V and 4 bases at J, with 17 bases between. DNA for the CDR3: TGTGCCTGGAGTGGTTTGGGTAGCGGCGGGTACAATGAGCAGTTCTTC. Translating gives CAWSGLGSGGYNEQFF.

The chain employs TRBV2 and TRBJ2-7, with TRBD1 identical over 8 bases. This CDR3 spans 12 amino acids. The J segment lost 3 bases and the V segment lost 7 bases, leaving 2 bases of the junction unmatched. Per the germline V gene, CDR1 is SNHLY and CDR2 is FYNNEI. CDR3 DNA sequence: TGTGCCAGCAAAACAGGGGGCTACGAGCAGTACTTC. Amino acids: CASKTGGYEQYF. The full variable domain, rest sourced from reference TRBV2 and TRBJ2-7, is EPEVTQTPSHQVTQMGQEVILRCVPISNHLYFYWYRQILGQKVEFLVSFYNNEISEKSEIFDDQFSVERPDGSNFTLKIRSTKLEDSAMYFCASKTGGYEQYFGPGTRLTVT.

In its sample, this clone was seen once. The chain carries TRBV30 and TRBJ1-5; 8 nucleotides agree with TRBD1. J lost 7 bases, V lost 2 bases, and 7 bases had no gene match. CDR3 length: 14 amino acids. Germline CDR1 is GTSNPN and CDR2 is SVGIG (reference sequence). This CDR3 is CAWSRGQGGQPQHF. The CDR3 DNA sequence: TGTGCCTGGAGTCGAGGACAGGGTGGGCAGCCCCAGCATTTT. Together with reference TRBV30 and TRBJ1-5, the CDR3 gives the full variable domain: SQTIHQWPATLVQPVGSPLSLECTVEGTSNPNLYWYRQAAGRGLQLLFYSVGIGQISSEVPQNLSASRPQDRQFILSSKKLLLSDSGFYLCAWSRGQGGQPQHFGDGTRLSIL.

The chain is built from TRBV7-2 and TRBJ2-4; maybe TRBD1 (5 bases). The length of the CDR3 is 14 residues. The V and J ends lost 3 bases and 3 bases respectively, with 9 bases between them. The germline V gene encodes CDR1 SGHTA and CDR2 FQGNSA. CDR3 sequence (DNA): TGTGCCAGCAGCTTTCAGGGTGACAAAAACATTCAGTACTTC. This sequence encodes CASSFQGDKNIQYF.

This clone was observed a handful of times. This chain joins TRBV9 and TRBJ1-1, with TRBD1 identical over 7 bases. Germline V lookup: CDR1 SGDLS, CDR2 YYNGEE. Germline trimming cut 0 bases from V and 3 bases from J; bases unmatched to any gene: 5. CDR3 length equals 15 residues. CDR3 in DNA: TGTGCCAGCAGCGTAGCACCGGGACAGCACACTGAAGCTTTCTTT. It translates to CASSVAPGQHTEAFF.

The chain couples TRBV19 to TRBJ2-5; 9 nucleotides line up with TRBD1. The CDR3 covers 16 residues. Germline V gives CDR1 LNHDA, CDR2 SQIVND (reference sequence). Trimming took 5 bases from V and 4 from J; bases not matched to a gene: 11. CDR3 nucleotides: TGTGCCAGTAGTCCCCAGGTGACAGGGGGTCGAGAGACCCAGTACTTC. Encoded protein: CASSPQVTGGRETQYF.

This sequence joins TRBV2 and TRBJ2-7; a weak D match, TRBD2 (6 bases). Germline CDR1 SNHLY, CDR2 FYNNEI. V was clipped by 3 bases and J by 0 bases, with 12 bases between them. This CDR3 is built from 15 residues. The CDR3 DNA follows: TGTGCCAGCAGTGAGAAGGGACTGCCCTCCTACGAGCAGTACTTC. Protein: CASSEKGLPSYEQYF.

The chain recombines TRBV7-8 with TRBJ1-6; TRBD1 matches 7 bases. The V segment lost 1 base and the J segment 9 bases; nucleotides outside the gene matches: 6. This CDR3 has 15 residues. Germline values: CDR1 SGHVS, CDR2 FQNEAQ. The CDR3 reads CASSLGGQTSSPLHF. CDR3 in DNA: TGTGCCAGCAGCTTAGGGGGACAGACCTCTTCACCCCTCCACTTT.

This chain links TRBV5-1 with TRBJ1-2; TRBD1 aligns across 10 bases. This CDR3 contains 14 residues. Looked up from germline, CDR1 is SGHRS and CDR2 is YFSETQ. The V gene end was trimmed by 3 bases and the J gene end by 7 bases; junction bases not matched to a gene: 6. This CDR3 is CASSSTGGVRGYTF. The CDR3, as DNA: TGCGCCAGCAGCTCGACAGGGGGCGTGCGTGGCTACACCTTC.

The CDR3 nucleotides read TGTGCCAGCTCACCTCAAGGATTGGTGAACACTGAAGCTTTCTTT. This sequence encodes CASSPQGLVNTEAFF. This rearrangement joins TRBV18 to TRBJ1-1; D unclear. Germline CDR1 is KGHSH and CDR2 is LQKENI. The CDR3 extends over 15 amino acids. V was shortened by 3 bases and J by 0 bases, with 11 bases between the two germline ends.

The J gene is TRBJ2-1, the V gene TRBV5-4, with 7 bases fitting TRBD2. The CDR3 contains 15 residues. The germline V gene has CDR1 SGHNT and CDR2 YYREEE (reference sequence). J lost 0 bases, V lost 4 bases, and 4 bases had no gene match. The CDR3 bases are TGTGCCAGCAGCCTGGGGGGGAGCTCCTACAATGAGCAGTTCTTC. It translates to CASSLGGSSYNEQFF.

This clone was detected a few times. V usage is TRBV3-1 (or the pseudogene TRBV3-2) and J usage is TRBJ2-6, with D perhaps matching TRBD1 or TRBD2 (5 bases each). Trimming removed 7 bases at V and 2 bases at J, with 15 bases between. The CDR3 loop spans 16 amino acids. Germline loops: CDR1 LGHDT, CDR2 YNNKEL (reference sequence). The CDR3 DNA reads TGTGCCAGCACCCCGGGACCGTCCACTGGGGCCAACGTCCTGACTTTC. Its translation: CASTPGPSTGANVLTF.

The chain links TRBV6-2 or TRBV6-3 to TRBJ1-4, with D tentatively TRBD1 (6 bases). Trimming removed 6 bases from V and 8 bases from J, with 13 bases in between. CDR1 is MNHEY and CDR2 is SVGEGT in the germline V gene. The CDR3 spans 13 residues. CDR3 sequence reads: CASSLQRGEKLFF. The CDR3 DNA follows: TGTGCCAGCAGCCTCCAGAGGGGGGAAAAACTGTTTTTT.

The chain has TRBV23-1 and TRBJ2-7; D is uncertain. TRBV23-1 is identified as an open reading frame with a role that is uncertain. Trimming removed 2 bases from V and 2 bases from J, with 16 bases in between. CDR3 length: 16 residues. The chain's CDR3 is CASSQPEGRPAYEQYF. The CDR3 DNA reads as TGCGCCAGCAGTCAACCCGAAGGCAGGCCCGCCTACGAGCAGTACTTC.

This clone appeared many times. The chain is built from TRBV2 and TRBJ1-6; possible D gene TRBD1, 5 bases. The ends were cut back, 5 bases at V and 10 bases at J, with 9 bases in the middle. This CDR3 comprises 12 residues. Germline V gene lookup returns CDR1 SNHLY and CDR2 FYNNEI. The CDR3 region is CASSTRESPLHF. CDR3 bases: TGTGCCAGCAGTACCAGGGAATCACCCCTCCACTTT.

V and J are TRBV6-5 and TRBJ1-1; weak D call: TRBD1 (5 bases). V gave up 6 bases and J gave up 1 base, with 9 bases separating them. The CDR3 extends over 13 amino acids. Per germline, CDR1 MNHEY and CDR2 SVGAGI. CDR3 region: CASRTATNTEAFF. CDR3 DNA: TGTGCCAGCAGGACAGCCACGAACACTGAAGCTTTCTTT.

The V and J genes are TRBV11-3 and TRBJ2-1, with 11 bases aligning to TRBD2. The V gene end was trimmed by 0 bases and the J gene end by 8 bases; junction bases not matched to a gene: 6. The CDR3 consists of 16 residues. Germline CDR1 reads SGHNT; CDR2 reads YENEEA. The CDR3 bases are TGTGCCAGCAGCTTAGATCATAGCGGGGGGGCCCATGAGCAGTTCTTC. Its translation: CASSLDHSGGAHEQFF.

The genes are TRBV6-6 and TRBJ2-7; a weak D match, TRBD1 (5 bases). V shed 2 bases and J shed 5 bases, with 10 bases lying between them. Looked up from germline, CDR1 is MNHNY and CDR2 is SVGAGI (reference sequence). The CDR3 contains 13 residues. In DNA form, the CDR3 reads TGTGCCAGCAGTTACCGCAGGGATGACGAGCAGTACTTC. Translation: CASSYRRDDEQYF.

The rearrangement joins TRBV5-1 to TRBJ2-7; either TRBD1 or TRBD2 may fit D (5 bases each). V shed 4 bases and J shed 0 bases, with 17 bases lying between them. Germline values: CDR1 SGHRS, CDR2 YFSETQ. The CDR3 length is 16 residues. The CDR3 reads CASSPTGTVDSYEQYF. In nucleotides, the CDR3 is TGCGCCAGCAGCCCAACCGGGACGGTGGACTCCTACGAGCAGTACTTC.